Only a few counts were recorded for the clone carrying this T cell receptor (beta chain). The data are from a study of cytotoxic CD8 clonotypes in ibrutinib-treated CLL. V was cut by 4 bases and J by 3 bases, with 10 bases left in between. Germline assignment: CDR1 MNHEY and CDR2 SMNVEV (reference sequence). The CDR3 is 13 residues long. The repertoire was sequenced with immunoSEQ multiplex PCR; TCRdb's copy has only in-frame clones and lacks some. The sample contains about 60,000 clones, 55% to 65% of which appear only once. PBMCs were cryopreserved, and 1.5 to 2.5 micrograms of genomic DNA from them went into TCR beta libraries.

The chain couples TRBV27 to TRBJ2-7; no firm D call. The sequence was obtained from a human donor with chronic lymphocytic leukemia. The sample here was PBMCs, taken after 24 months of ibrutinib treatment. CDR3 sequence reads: CASSYSRGYEQYV. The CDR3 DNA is TGTGCCAGCAGTTACAGCCGAGGCTACGAGCAGTACGTC.